Presented here are 7 T cell receptor beta chains from one specimen sequenced in a study of shared clonotypes between healthy human individuals. The data were produced by immunoSEQ multiplex PCR, yet TCRdb's version contains in-frame clones alone and is incomplete. The sample includes 550,000 to 800,000 clones, less than 95% of them seen just once. The source material was memory CD8+ T cells from PBMCs. As for subset: CD45RO+ cells pooled with CCR7-negative TemRA cells. The receptors were sampled from a man in his late teens or twenties in good health. Some clones in this sample may be carry-over from other donors' samples.

The chain combines TRBV9 with TRBJ2-3; D gene uncertain. The CDR3 is made up of 15 amino acids. The germline V gene has CDR1 SGDLS and CDR2 YYNGEE. V lost 4 bases, J lost 0 bases, and 12 bases lay in between. DNA for the CDR3: TGTGCCAGCAGCCCTCATATTAAAAGCACAGATACGCAGTATTTT. This translates into CASSPHIKSTDTQYF.

This clone has more than one count but fewer than ten. J is TRBJ1-1 and V is TRBV7-9; 7 nucleotides align to TRBD1. Germline V gene sequence: CDR1 SEHNR, CDR2 FQNEAQ (reference sequence). After removal of 6 bases from V and 4 bases from J, the junction contained 5 bases not matched to a gene. The length of the CDR3 is 13 residues. The CDR3 sequence: CASRDRAGTEAFF. In DNA, the CDR3 is TGTGCCAGCAGAGACAGGGCTGGCACTGAAGCTTTCTTT. The full variable domain, in which reference TRBV7-9 and TRBJ1-1 provide the parts outside the CDR3, is DTGVSQNPRHKITKRGQNVTFRCDPISEHNRLYWYRQTLGQGPEFLTYFQNEAQLEKSRLLSDRFSAERPKGSFSTLEIQRTEQGDSAMYLCASRDRAGTEAFFGQGTRLTVV.

The table lists this clone with a count of one. The J gene is TRBJ2-7, the V gene TRBV6-6; tentative D call: TRBD2 (6 bases). The CDR3 has 11 residues. Trimming shortened V by 10 bases and J by 4 bases, and 11 bases separated the two germline ends. The germline CDR1 and CDR2 sequences are MNHNY and SVGAGI (reference sequence). The CDR3 here is CAMGGGYEQYF. CDR3 sequence (DNA): TGTGCCATGGGGGGTGGGTACGAGCAGTACTTC.

The chain joins TRBV9 to TRBJ1-1; no clear D gene. Trimming took off 0 bases at V and 1 base at J, with 10 bases between the two ends. The germline CDR1 and CDR2 sequences are SGDLS and YYNGEE. The CDR3 contains 15 residues. As DNA, the CDR3 is TGTGCCAGCAGCGTAGATCGGGGTAAGAACACTGAAGCTTTCTTT. This translates into CASSVDRGKNTEAFF.

The chain combines TRBV27 with TRBJ2-7; TRBD2 agrees at 10 bases. This CDR3 spans 17 amino acids. The junction had 15 bases not matched to a gene; V was cut back by 5 bases and J by 5 bases. CDR1 is MNHEY and CDR2 is SMNVEV in the germline V gene (reference sequence). The CDR3 loop is CASSLGAGSGRANEQYF. CDR3 coding DNA: TGTGCCAGCAGTCTGGGGGCAGGGAGCGGGAGGGCCAACGAGCAGTACTTC.

V and J are TRBV27 and TRBJ2-7; 8 nucleotides line up with TRBD2. J was trimmed by 7 bases and V by 7 bases; bases with no gene match: 9. This CDR3 spans 13 amino acids. Germline V gene data show CDR1 as MNHEY and CDR2 as SMNVEV (reference sequence). The CDR3 nucleotides read TGTGCCAGCAAATCCCGACTAGCGCTTGAGCAGTACTTC. Translating it yields CASKSRLALEQYF.

The chain combines TRBV7-9 with TRBJ2-3; no clear D gene. Between the trimmed V and J ends, which lost 4 bases and 7 bases, there was a span of 15 bases. This CDR3 is built from 14 residues. The germline gives CDR1 SEHNR, CDR2 FQNEAQ (reference sequence). In DNA, the CDR3 is TGTGCCAGCAGCTCATTTATCCGCGCTTATACGCAGTATTTT. This sequence encodes CASSSFIRAYTQYF.